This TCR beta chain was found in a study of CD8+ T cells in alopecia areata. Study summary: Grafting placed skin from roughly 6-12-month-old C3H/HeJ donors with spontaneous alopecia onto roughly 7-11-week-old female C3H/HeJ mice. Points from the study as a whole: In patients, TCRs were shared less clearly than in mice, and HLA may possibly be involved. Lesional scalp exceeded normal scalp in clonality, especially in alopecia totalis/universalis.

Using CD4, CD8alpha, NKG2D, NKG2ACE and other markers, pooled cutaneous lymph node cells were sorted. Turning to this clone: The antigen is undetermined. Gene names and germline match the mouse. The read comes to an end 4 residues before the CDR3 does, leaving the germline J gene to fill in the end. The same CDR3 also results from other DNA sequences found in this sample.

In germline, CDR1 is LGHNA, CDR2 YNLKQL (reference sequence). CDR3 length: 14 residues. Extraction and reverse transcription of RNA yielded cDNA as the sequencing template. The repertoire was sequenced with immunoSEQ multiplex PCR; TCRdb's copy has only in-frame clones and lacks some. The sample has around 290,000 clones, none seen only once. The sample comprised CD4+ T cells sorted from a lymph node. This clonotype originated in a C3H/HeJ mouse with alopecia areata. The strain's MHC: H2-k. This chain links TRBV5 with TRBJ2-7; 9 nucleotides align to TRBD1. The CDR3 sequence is CASSQVGQGYEQYF. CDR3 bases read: TGTGCCAGCAGCCAAGTGGGACAGGGATAT.